One and the same sample provided the 15 T cell receptor beta chains below, sequenced in a study of cytomegalovirus exposure and HLA in healthy donors (dated by TCRdb to between 2016 and 2019). Library preparation was by the immunoSEQ multiplex PCR assay. For the multiplex PCR, a mixture combining 60 forward primers for TCR Vbeta segments and 13 reverse primers for TCR Jbeta segments was used. TCRdb holds this immuneACCESS table with in-frame rearrangements only. Some clones are missing; in checked studies, unresolved V genes explain under half, and the rest has no known cause. The sample table shows roughly 100,000 clones, and roughly 63% are seen once. Approximately 6.3% of the sample is taken by the ten largest. The sequenced sample consisted of PBMCs. These TCRs come from a boy aged 5 to 17 in good health and CMV-seropositive.

The table lists this clone with a few counts. This chain links TRBV4-2 with TRBJ2-7; 7 positions agree with TRBD1. V lost 4 bases, J lost 2 bases, and 8 bases stayed unmatched. This CDR3 comprises 15 residues. Germline V lookup: CDR1 LGHNA, CDR2 YNFKEQ. The CDR3 protein is CASSLGQATTYEQYF. In DNA form, the CDR3 reads TGTGCCAGCAGCCTCGGACAGGCAACAACCTACGAGCAGTACTTC.

The chain employs TRBV9 and TRBJ2-7, with 10 bases aligning to TRBD2. J lost 7 bases, V lost 3 bases, and 7 bases had no gene match. Per germline, CDR1 SGDLS and CDR2 YYNGEE. This CDR3 region has 14 residues. This CDR3 is CASSALAGAGEQYF. DNA for the CDR3: TGTGCCAGCAGCGCGCTAGCGGGAGCGGGGGAGCAGTACTTC.

The chain is built from TRBV5-1 and TRBJ2-7; D call uncertain. Germline CDR1 is SGHRS and CDR2 is YFSETQ. The CDR3 loop spans 15 amino acids. V was pared by 0 bases and J by 2 bases, with 12 bases between. The CDR3 is CASSLAPSRTYEQYF. Written as DNA, the CDR3 is TGCGCCAGCAGCTTGGCGCCTAGTAGAACCTACGAGCAGTACTTC.

The chain recombines TRBV30 with TRBJ1-1, with 7 nucleotides matching TRBD1. CDR1 GTSNPN and CDR2 SVGIG come from the germline V gene (reference sequence). This CDR3 contains 12 residues. The ends lost 2 bases at V and 6 bases at J; junction bases unmatched: 3. CDR3 nucleotides: TGTGCCTGGAGTAGGGGGCGGCCTGAAGCTTTCTTT. This codes for CAWSRGRPEAFF. The full variable domain, with the rest looked up from reference TRBV30 and TRBJ1-1, is SQTIHQWPATLVQPVGSPLSLECTVEGTSNPNLYWYRQAAGRGLQLLFYSVGIGQISSEVPQNLSASRPQDRQFILSSKKLLLSDSGFYLCAWSRGRPEAFFGQGTRLTVV.

The J gene is TRBJ2-2, the V gene TRBV12-5, with TRBD2 identical over 8 bases. The germline CDR1 and CDR2 sequences are LGHNT and FRNRAP. V shed 0 bases, J shed 3 bases, and the junction held 6 bases outside the gene matches. The CDR3 covers 17 residues. The CDR3 protein is CASGLVASRGDTGELFF. CDR3 bases: TGTGCTAGTGGTTTGGTAGCGTCGCGGGGGGACACCGGGGAGCTGTTTTTT.

The gene calls are TRBV5-4 and TRBJ1-5; no clear D gene. Germline-derived CDR1 and CDR2 are SGHNT and YYREEE (reference sequence). This CDR3 has 14 residues. With 4 bases removed from V and 7 bases from J, the gap between germline ends came to 15 bases. CDR3 coding DNA: TGTGCCAGCAGCCTGGACGGGGTCAGGCAGCCCCAGCATTTT. This sequence encodes CASSLDGVRQPQHF.

This sequence joins TRBV19 and TRBJ1-5; 8 bases match TRBD1. Unmatched junction bases numbered 5, after V lost 4 bases and J lost 3 bases. CDR1 and CDR2 (germline): LNHDA, SQIVND (reference sequence). This CDR3 is 15 amino acids long. The chain's CDR3 is CASSTGTGANQPQHF. In DNA, the CDR3 is TGTGCCAGTAGTACGGGGACAGGCGCCAATCAGCCCCAGCATTTT.

The chain recombines TRBV5-4 with TRBJ2-1; tentatively, D is TRBD2 (5 bases). This CDR3 has 16 amino acids. CDR1 SGHNT and CDR2 YYREEE come from the germline V gene (reference sequence). V was shortened by 3 bases and J by 8 bases, with 21 bases between the two germline ends. The CDR3, as DNA: TGTGCCAGCAGCTCTAGCCCCGGTTATCAATCGGATGAGCAGTTCTTC. This sequence encodes CASSSSPGYQSDEQFF.

Points on this clone: Other DNA sequences from this sample encode an identical CDR3 as well. The chain uses TRBV9 and TRBJ1-1; the D gene is possibly TRBD1 (5 bases). V was cut by 3 bases and J by 4 bases, with 13 bases left in between. The CDR3 covers 14 residues. Germline V gene sequence: CDR1 SGDLS, CDR2 YYNGEE. Written as DNA, the CDR3 is TGTGCCAGCAGCGCGCAGGGTGTCGGCACTGAAGCTTTCTTT. Translating gives CASSAQGVGTEAFF.

The chain links TRBV2 to TRBJ2-3, with a possible D match to TRBD1 (6 bases). V was shortened by 6 bases and J by 1 base, with 14 bases between the two germline ends. The CDR3 has 15 amino acids. Germline V gene sequence: CDR1 SNHLY, CDR2 FYNNEI. The DNA for the CDR3 is TGTGCCAGCAGGAACAGGGAAGGGGGCACAGATACGCAGTATTTT. Its translation is CASRNREGGTDTQYF. The variable domain in full, completed from reference TRBV2 and TRBJ2-3, reads EPEVTQTPSHQVTQMGQEVILRCVPISNHLYFYWYRQILGQKVEFLVSFYNNEISEKSEIFDDQFSVERPDGSNFTLKIRSTKLEDSAMYFCASRNREGGTDTQYFGPGTRLTVL.

The chain couples TRBV5-1 to TRBJ2-2, with 15 bases lining up with TRBD2. V shed 4 bases and J 6 bases; nucleotides not matched to a gene: 10. This CDR3 contains 18 residues. Germline V lookup: CDR1 SGHRS, CDR2 YFSETQ. CDR3 DNA sequence: TGCGCCAGCAGCACCGGACTAGCGGGAGGGTCAGGGGCCGGGGAGCTGTTTTTT. Amino acid sequence: CASSTGLAGGSGAGELFF.

J is TRBJ1-1 and V is TRBV2; 7 nucleotides line up with TRBD1. Germline CDR1 and CDR2: SNHLY and FYNNEI. V lost 6 bases and J lost 2; bases outside the gene matches: 9. This CDR3 is 15 amino acids long. CDR3 bases: TGTGCCAGCAGCTCCGAGGGACAGTTCAACACTGAAGCTTTCTTT. It yields the protein CASSSEGQFNTEAFF.

The genes are TRBV18 and TRBJ1-2, with D perhaps matching TRBD1 (6 bases). CDR1 is KGHSH, CDR2 LQKENI, per germline. V gave up 5 bases and J gave up 7 bases, with 20 bases separating them. CDR3 length equals 15 residues. CDR3 region: CASSSSMDSETGYTF. The CDR3 nucleotides read TGTGCCAGCTCAAGCTCCATGGACAGTGAAACTGGCTACACCTTC.

The rearrangement links TRBV7-8 to TRBJ2-5, with TRBD2 matching over 10 bases. Germline V gene sequence: CDR1 SGHVS, CDR2 FQNEAQ. The V segment lost 1 base and the J segment 0 bases; nucleotides outside the gene matches: 5. The CDR3 spans 17 residues. DNA of the CDR3: TGTGCCAGCAGCTTAGGGGAGCGGGGGGGGTACCAAGAGACCCAGTACTTC. Residues: CASSLGERGGYQETQYF.

The rearrangement joins TRBV18 to TRBJ2-1; D perhaps matches TRBD2 (7 bases). The V and J ends lost 6 bases and 13 bases respectively, with 16 bases between them. The CDR3 extends over 12 amino acids. The V gene's germline CDR1 is KGHSH and CDR2 LQKENI. The CDR3: CASSPVGGDQFF. The DNA for the CDR3 is TGTGCCAGCTCCCCGGTAGGGGGGGACCAGTTCTTC.